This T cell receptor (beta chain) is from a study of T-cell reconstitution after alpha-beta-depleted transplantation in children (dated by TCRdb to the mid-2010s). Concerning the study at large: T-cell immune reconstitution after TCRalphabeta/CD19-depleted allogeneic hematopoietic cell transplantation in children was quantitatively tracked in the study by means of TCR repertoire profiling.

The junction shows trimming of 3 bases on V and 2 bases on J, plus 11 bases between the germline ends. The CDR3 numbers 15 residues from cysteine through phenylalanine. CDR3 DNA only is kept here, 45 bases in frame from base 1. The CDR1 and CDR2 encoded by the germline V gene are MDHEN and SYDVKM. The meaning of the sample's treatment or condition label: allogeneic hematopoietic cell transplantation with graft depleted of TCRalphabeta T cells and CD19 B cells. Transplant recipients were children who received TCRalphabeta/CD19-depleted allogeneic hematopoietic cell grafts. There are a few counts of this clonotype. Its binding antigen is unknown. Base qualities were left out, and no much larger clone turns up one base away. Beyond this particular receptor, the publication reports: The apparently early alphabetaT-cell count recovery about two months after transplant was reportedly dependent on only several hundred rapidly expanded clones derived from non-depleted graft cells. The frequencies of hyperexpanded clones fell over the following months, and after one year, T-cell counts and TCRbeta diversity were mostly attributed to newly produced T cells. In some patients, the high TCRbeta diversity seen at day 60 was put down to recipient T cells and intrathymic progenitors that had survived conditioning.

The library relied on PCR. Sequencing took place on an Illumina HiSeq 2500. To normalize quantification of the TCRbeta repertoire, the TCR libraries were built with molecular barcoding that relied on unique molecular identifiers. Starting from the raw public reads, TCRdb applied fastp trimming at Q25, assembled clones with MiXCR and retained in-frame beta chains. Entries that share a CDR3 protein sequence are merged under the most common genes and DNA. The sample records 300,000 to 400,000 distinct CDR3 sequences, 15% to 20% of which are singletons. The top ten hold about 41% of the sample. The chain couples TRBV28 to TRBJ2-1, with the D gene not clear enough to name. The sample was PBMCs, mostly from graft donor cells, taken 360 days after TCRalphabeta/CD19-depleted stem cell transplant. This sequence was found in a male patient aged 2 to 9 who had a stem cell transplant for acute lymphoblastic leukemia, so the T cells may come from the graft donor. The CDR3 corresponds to CASSFRATPYNEQFF. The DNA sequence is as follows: TGTGCCAGCAGTTTTAGAGCGACCCCCTACAATGAGCAGTTCTTC.